The T cell receptor (beta chain) under discussion was sequenced for a study of blood T cell repertoires in COVID-19. Study-wide background: Sites across the United States, Italy and Spain contributed samples from acute and convalescent COVID-19. T cells, B-cell-depleted T cells, or PBMCs supplied cDNA or gDNA.

This CDR3 has 20 amino acids. V lost 0 bases and J lost 4; bases outside the gene matches: 19. The germline CDR1 and CDR2 sequences are SGHAT and FQNNGV. Per the original methods: Amplification of reference gene primers provided the estimated nucleated cell counts. Produced via immunoSEQ multiplex PCR; TCRdb's table is partial and in-frame only. V and J calls and clone size are as listed in that table; D and trimming were resolved from the DNA. The data contain about 180,000 clones, under 85% of them seen just once; the ten biggest clones take up 7.6%. This sequence originates from a woman aged 70-85 years with COVID-19, enrolled during active disease. Sequenced sample: peripheral blood. The rearrangement joins TRBV11-2 to TRBJ1-2; 8 bases match TRBD1. As DNA, the CDR3 is TGTGCCAGCAGCTTAGATATGACGTCGGCAGGGGGCGTTGGGGGCTATGGCTACACCTTC. It codes for CASSLDMTSAGGVGGYGYTF.